Listed below are T cell receptor beta chains from one sample, sequenced in a study of CD8+CD57+ T cells in acquired aplastic anemia. TCRdb re-called the reads through MiXCR, storing one row per CDR3 protein. The repertoire has approximately 270,000 distinct CDR3 sequences, roughly half of them found once; the top ten carry 7.5% to 9%. Material: sorted CD4+, CD8+, or CD8+CD57+ T cells (not recorded which) from PBMCs. All receptors come from a human donor with severe aplastic anemia or a healthy control (not recorded which). Both conserved end residues are trimmed from each CDR3. A D gene is named only where the DNA matches it firmly.

d_call j_call v_call cdr3_aa
TRBD2 TRBJ2-7 TRBV20-1 SARGLASHEQY
NA TRBJ1-2 TRBV11-2 ASSSPVDYGYT
NA TRBJ2-5 TRBV9 ASSAVGTGRLADRQETQY
NA TRBJ1-6 TRBV10-3 AISGAKDSYNSPLH
TRBD1 TRBJ2-5 TRBV7-3 ASSSGTGYQETQY
TRBD2 TRBJ2-1 TRBV7-9 ASSLLAGLLHEQF
TRBD2 TRBJ2-1 TRBV4-3 ASSQDSFARLAGDTEQF
NA TRBJ2-3 TRBV7-2 ASSLLTTQY
NA TRBJ1-3 TRBV10-1 ASSEGASSGNTIY
NA TRBJ1-4 TRBV6-6 ASSYLQGVREKLF
TRBD1 TRBJ2-5 TRBV7-8 ASSLVGTGLGEETQY
NA TRBJ1-1 TRBV7-9 ATSRPRDIRGGTEAF
NA TRBJ1-5 TRBV7-2 ASSLFRGAGQPQH
NA TRBJ2-7 TRBV10-2 ASTGRAYEQY
TRBD1 TRBJ1-2 TRBV5-6 ASSLSGRTGEGGYT
TRBD1 TRBJ2-7 TRBV5-1 ASSLEGANPSYEQY
TRBD1 TRBJ1-1 TRBV6-4 ASRDRENTEAF
NA TRBJ2-7 TRBV11-2 ASSLGIIKGYEQY
TRBD2 TRBJ2-7 TRBV9 ASSVGGTSGPGRLQY
NA TRBJ1-2 TRBV19 ASSSWTVYGYT
NA TRBJ2-5 TRBV20-1 SARHLNQETQY
NA TRBJ2-7 TRBV19 ASSIRGPSEEQY
NA TRBJ2-7 TRBV7-2 ASSSSDPWDFSYEQY
TRBD1 TRBJ2-1 TRBV7-3 ASSSSGTAYNEQF
NA TRBJ1-5 TRBV27 ASSLFPGGNQPQH
NA TRBJ1-1 TRBV29-1 SVDSMNTEAF
TRBD2 TRBJ2-3 TRBV19 ASRLAGVLTDTQY
NA TRBJ1-2 TRBV20-1 SAQNGGTRMDGYT
TRBD1 TRBJ1-2 TRBV9 ASSVDETGGWGDGYT
NA TRBJ1-1 TRBV29-1 SVGLQAQNTEAF
NA TRBJ2-2 TRBV18 ASSLETGELF
NA TRBJ2-3 TRBV7-9 ASSLRGADTQY
NA TRBJ1-6 TRBV20-1 SAPNRSSYNSPLH
NA TRBJ1-2 TRBV7-9 ASGRAVRGGYT
NA TRBJ2-7 TRBV19 ASSPQGSSYEQY
NA TRBJ2-1 TRBV9 ASSLGMADNEQF
NA TRBJ2-1 TRBV3-1 ASSRGGSRDEQF
TRBD1 TRBJ1-1 TRBV7-9 ASSPPPDRGPNTEAF
NA TRBJ1-6 TRBV20-1 SARAPDRNSPLH
NA TRBJ2-1 TRBV24-1 ATSEGPEQF
NA TRBJ2-1 TRBV7-9 ASSRAAIPNEQF
NA TRBJ1-5 TRBV19 ASHRDSNQPQH
TRBD1 TRBJ2-7 TRBV29-1 SGGTGTEQY
NA TRBJ2-7 TRBV20-1 SASGLAYEQY
NA TRBJ2-7 TRBV20-1 SARDPRTYAQY
NA TRBJ1-2 TRBV6-1 ASSEILGVAVGYT
TRBD1 TRBJ1-5 TRBV20-1 SARKNRGGDQPQH
TRBD1 TRBJ1-2 TRBV7-3 ASSPGQGRGYT